The source of this T cell receptor beta chain is a study of blood T cell repertoires in COVID-19. Study information: Acute-phase and convalescent COVID-19 samples originated in the United States, Italy and Spain. The analysed material was cDNA or gDNA that came from T cells, B-cell-depleted T cells, or PBMCs.

CDR3 length: 18 residues. The germline gives CDR1 MNHEY, CDR2 SVGEGT. Germline trimming cut 2 bases from V and 3 bases from J; bases unmatched to any gene: 13. In the original processing: Estimated nucleated cell counts came from reference gene primer amplification. Data came from immunoSEQ multiplex PCR; TCRdb stores just in-frame clones and leaves some out. Clone size and V and J calls were adopted from that table, with D and trimming inferred from the DNA. The sample yields about 160,000 clones, around 93% seen once. Enrolled during active infection, Seattle patients were then followed longitudinally.

The sequenced sample consisted of peripheral blood. The V call is TRBV6-2 or TRBV6-3, the J call TRBJ2-5; 9 bases are shared with TRBD2. The source of this sequence is a man younger than 40 with COVID-19, enrolled during active disease. This CDR3 reads CASSYDPVKRGDEETQYF. The CDR3 DNA sequence: TGTGCCAGCAGTTACGATCCCGTTAAGCGGGGGGACGAAGAGACCCAGTACTTC.